These 29 T cell receptor beta chains share one sample of origin, sequenced in a study of shared clonotypes between healthy human individuals. TCRdb's table, derived via immunoSEQ multiplex PCR, lists solely in-frame clones and lacks some. The table lists over a million clones, roughly 97% of them singletons. The sample consisted of naive CD4+ T cells sorted from blood. The subset is: CD45RA+ positively selected. These receptors were collected from a young man in good health.

In DNA, the CDR3 is TGTGCCAGCAGCTTGTTTTGGCCAGAGGGCAATGAGCAGTTCTTC. Encoded protein: CASSLFWPEGNEQFF. The V gene is TRBV5-4, the J gene TRBJ2-1; perhaps TRBD2 as D (5 bases). The CDR3 sequence is 15 residues long. Between the trimmed V and J ends, which lost 1 base and 6 bases, there was a span of 14 bases. The germline CDR1 and CDR2 sequences are SGHNT and YYREEE (reference sequence).

V is TRBV5-6 and J is TRBJ2-4, with D perhaps assigned TRBD1 or TRBD2 (5 bases each). Germline V gives CDR1 SGHDT, CDR2 YYEEEE. This CDR3 has 15 amino acids. The ends were cut back, 1 base at V and 6 bases at J, with 14 bases in the middle. The CDR3 sequence is CASSLSPDGGNIQYF. The CDR3 DNA reads as TGTGCCAGCAGCTTGTCGCCCGATGGGGGAAACATTCAGTACTTC.

The V and J genes are TRBV30 and TRBJ2-5; D gene unclear. From germline, CDR1 is GTSNPN and CDR2 SVGIG (reference sequence). The CDR3 is 12 residues long. V was pared by 5 bases and J by 3 bases, with 10 bases between. CDR3 sequence (DNA): TGTGCCTGGTCCGGCCCCGAAGAGACCCAGTACTTC. Translated: CAWSGPEETQYF.

The chain links TRBV7-8 to TRBJ1-5; 7 bases map to TRBD1. With V trimmed by 6 bases and J by 2 bases, 10 bases remained unmatched. Per germline, CDR1 SGHVS and CDR2 FQNEAQ. The CDR3 length is 16 residues. CDR3: CASRADREGRNQPQHF. Here the CDR3 DNA reads TGTGCCAGCAGGGCCGACAGGGAAGGTCGCAATCAGCCCCAGCATTTT.

About this clone itself: At one end, the junction sequence differs from germline, possibly due to a read error. The sample has other DNA sequences that encode this CDR3 too. This rearrangement joins TRBV7-2 to TRBJ1-5; D gene uncertain. Germline values: CDR1 SGHTA, CDR2 FQGNSA. The CDR3 is 14 residues long. The CDR3 loop reads CASSAGTSVWPQHF. Here the CDR3 DNA reads TGCGCCAGCAGCGCCGGAACAAGTGTATGGCCCCAGCATTTT.

V is TRBV18 and J is TRBJ2-1; 7 bases agree with TRBD1. V lost 4 bases, J lost 5 bases, and 5 bases stayed unmatched. This CDR3 has 14 amino acids. In germline, CDR1 is KGHSH, CDR2 LQKENI. CDR3 loop: CASSQLGTDNEQFF. CDR3 in DNA: TGTGCCAGCTCACAACTAGGGACAGACAATGAGCAGTTCTTC.

V is TRBV18 and J is TRBJ1-5, with TRBD1 as a possible D gene (5 bases). Germline loops: CDR1 KGHSH, CDR2 LQKENI. V lost 2 bases and J 5 bases, leaving 16 bases between the germline ends. CDR3 length: 16 residues. CDR3 in DNA: TGTGCCAGCTCACCAACGGGGGGAGCTTACGATCAGCCCCAGCATTTT. Its translation is CASSPTGGAYDQPQHF.

The rearrangement uses TRBV2 and TRBJ2-7, with TRBD1 as a possible D gene (5 bases). Germline V gene data show CDR1 as SNHLY and CDR2 as FYNNEI. CDR3 length: 12 amino acids. Deletions cut 5 bases from V and 5 bases from J, with 10 bases between. Here the CDR3 reads CASSYDRNEQYF. In DNA, the CDR3 is TGTGCCAGCAGTTACGACAGAAACGAGCAGTACTTC.

This rearrangement joins TRBV10-2 to TRBJ2-7, with D hard to call. The V and J ends lost 4 bases and 2 bases respectively, with 9 bases between them. Looked up from germline, CDR1 is WSHSY and CDR2 is SAAADI. This CDR3 is 13 amino acids long. CDR3 amino acids: CASSATGPYEQYF. The CDR3 DNA follows: TGCGCCAGCAGTGCGACGGGTCCCTACGAGCAGTACTTC.

The CDR3 region is CASSPLVRDEQYF. The CDR3 nucleotides read TGTGCCAGCTCACCTCTCGTCCGGGACGAGCAGTACTTC. The genes are TRBV18 and TRBJ2-7, with D unclear. Trimming left V 3 bases short and J 5 bases short, with 11 bases between. This CDR3 spans 13 amino acids. Per germline, CDR1 KGHSH and CDR2 LQKENI. The whole variable domain, remainder taken from reference TRBV18 and TRBJ2-7, is NAGVMQNPRHLVRRRGQEARLRCSPMKGHSHVYWYRQLPEEGLKFMVYLQKENIIDESGMPKERFSAEFPKEGPSILRIQQVVRGDSAAYFCASSPLVRDEQYFGPGTRLTVT.

The chain uses TRBV5-4 and TRBJ1-1; TRBD1 matches at 8 bases. The CDR3 is 15 residues long. The trim removed 2 bases at V and 2 bases at J, leaving 5 bases unmatched. CDR1 SGHNT and CDR2 YYREEE come from the germline V gene (reference sequence). Written as DNA, the CDR3 is TGTGCCAGCAGCTTCCCGGACAGGGTAAACACTGAAGCTTTCTTT. The encoded protein is CASSFPDRVNTEAFF.

The chain employs TRBV6-6 and TRBJ2-4, with 7 nucleotides matching TRBD2. The CDR3 extends over 16 amino acids. V dropped 7 bases and J dropped 3; count of bases not matched to a gene: 12. Germline CDR1 reads MNHNY; CDR2 reads SVGAGI (reference sequence). CDR3 sequence: CASTSGGAGSKNIQYF. In DNA form, the CDR3 reads TGTGCCAGCACCTCAGGAGGAGCGGGGAGCAAAAACATTCAGTACTTC.

V is TRBV7-2 and J is TRBJ2-1, with D perhaps matching TRBD1 or TRBD2 (5 bases each). The germline gives CDR1 SGHTA, CDR2 FQGNSA. The V end lost 1 base, the J end lost 3 bases, and 16 bases lay between the germline ends. This CDR3 is built from 17 residues. The CDR3 coding sequence is TGTGCCAGCAGCTTAGGGACTCTGGGGCAATTCTACAATGAGCAGTTCTTC. Translation gives CASSLGTLGQFYNEQFF.

The rearrangement uses TRBV27 and TRBJ1-4, with D maybe TRBD1 (5 bases). V was cut by 8 bases and J by 3 bases, with 13 bases left in between. The CDR3 runs to 14 residues. Germline lookup yields CDR1 MNHEY and CDR2 SMNVEV (reference sequence). The CDR3, as DNA: TGTGCCAGCGGGGGGGTGGGGTCTAATGAAAAACTGTTTTTT. The encoded protein is CASGGVGSNEKLFF.

This chain joins TRBV7-3 and TRBJ2-7; 11 nucleotides agree with TRBD2. CDR1 is SGHTA and CDR2 is FQGTGA in the germline V gene. Trimming cost V 5 bases and J 6 bases; bases outside gene matches: 6. The CDR3 totals 14 residues. The CDR3 DNA follows: TGTGCCAGCAGCATAGCGGGAGGGCCAGGCGAGCAGTACTTC. Translation gives CASSIAGGPGEQYF.

The chain has TRBV9 and TRBJ2-2; D may be TRBD2 (6 bases). In germline, CDR1 is SGDLS, CDR2 YYNGEE. CDR3 length: 15 amino acids. Trimming cost V 0 bases and J 7 bases, with 13 bases left between them. The CDR3, as DNA: TGTGCCAGCAGCGTAGGCTCGGCGGGGTTCGGGGAGCTGTTTTTT. It is translated as CASSVGSAGFGELFF. Together with reference TRBV9 and TRBJ2-2, the CDR3 gives the full variable domain: DSGVTQTPKHLITATGQRVTLRCSPRSGDLSVYWYQQSLDQGLQFLIQYYNGEERAKGNILERFSAQQFPDLHSELNLSSLELGDSALYFCASSVGSAGFGELFFGEGSRLTVL.

With regard to this clone: Other DNA variants within this sample encode the same CDR3. V gene TRBV6-6 combines with J gene TRBJ2-5; D call uncertain. The CDR3 loop spans 11 amino acids. V was trimmed by 3 bases and J by 5 bases, leaving 4 bases between them. Germline assignment: CDR1 MNHNY and CDR2 SVGAGI (reference sequence). The CDR3: CASSYKETQYF. In nucleotides, the CDR3 is TGTGCCAGCAGTTATAAGGAGACCCAGTACTTC.

This chain connects TRBV28 to TRBJ2-1; possibly TRBD1 for D (5 bases). Trimming stripped 6 bases from V and 8 bases from J, with 11 bases between. The germline gives CDR1 MDHEN, CDR2 SYDVKM. CDR3 length equals 12 residues. The CDR3 sequence is CASSTTVYEQFF. In DNA form, the CDR3 reads TGTGCCAGCAGCACGACAGTCTATGAGCAGTTCTTC.

This chain uses TRBV15 with TRBJ2-5; D remains unclear. Germline-derived CDR1 and CDR2 are LNHNV and YYDKDF (reference sequence). This CDR3 is built from 16 residues. The ends were cut back, 1 base at V and 1 base at J, with 13 bases in the middle. CDR3 sequence: CATSRVLQASQETQYF. For the CDR3, the DNA is TGTGCCACCAGCAGAGTGCTCCAGGCTAGCCAAGAGACCCAGTACTTC.

The rearrangement links TRBV2 to TRBJ2-1; D might be TRBD2 (6 bases). The germline V and J ends were trimmed by 6 bases and 1 base, with 13 bases remaining between them. CDR1 is SNHLY and CDR2 is FYNNEI in the germline V gene. The CDR3 has 15 amino acids. The CDR3 coding sequence is TGTGCCAGCAGGCTTTCTAGCGCGTCCTACAATGAGCAGTTCTTC. Protein product: CASRLSSASYNEQFF.

The chain recombines TRBV10-3 with TRBJ2-3; no firm D call. CDR3 size: 14 residues. Per germline, CDR1 ENHRY and CDR2 SYGVKD. The V gene lost 0 bases and the J gene lost 4 bases, with 8 bases spanning the gap. The CDR3 bases are TGTGCCATCAGTGAGTCGATTCCCGCAGATACGCAGTATTTT. Its translation is CAISESIPADTQYF.

This clone was observed once. The chain uses TRBV6-6 and TRBJ2-1, with TRBD1 identical over 12 bases. This CDR3 is built from 15 residues. Germline-derived CDR1 and CDR2 are MNHNY and SVGAGI (reference sequence). V lost 5 bases to trimming and J lost 7 bases; unmatched junction nucleotides: 6. In nucleotides, the CDR3 is TGTGCCAGCAGTAAGGGACAGGGGGCGCAAAATGAGCAGTTCTTC. Residues: CASSKGQGAQNEQFF.

The gene calls are TRBV5-4 and TRBJ2-5; 14 bases match TRBD2. The V gene end was trimmed by 3 bases and the J gene end by 4 bases; junction bases not matched to a gene: 2. The CDR3 runs to 15 residues. Germline CDR1 reads SGHNT; CDR2 reads YYREEE (reference sequence). The chain's CDR3 is CASSYGLAGGETQYF. CDR3 DNA sequence: TGTGCCAGCAGCTACGGACTAGCGGGAGGAGAGACCCAGTACTTC.

This clone is a singleton in its sample. V and J are TRBV18 and TRBJ2-2; D might be TRBD1 (5 bases). CDR1 and CDR2 (germline): KGHSH, LQKENI. V was shortened by 3 bases and J by 1 base, with 6 bases between the two germline ends. The CDR3 totals 14 residues. Here the CDR3 reads CASSPTENTGELFF. CDR3 nucleotide sequence: TGTGCCAGCTCACCGACAGAGAACACCGGGGAGCTGTTTTTT.

This chain joins TRBV15 and TRBJ2-1; D possibly corresponds to TRBD2 (5 bases). The CDR3 loop spans 15 amino acids. V lost 0 bases, J lost 9 bases, and 15 bases lay in between. Germline CDR1 reads LNHNV; CDR2 reads YYDKDF (reference sequence). CDR3 residues: CATSRDPLASTEQFF. The CDR3 coding sequence is TGTGCCACCAGCAGAGATCCGCTAGCTTCAACTGAGCAGTTCTTC. The variable domain in full, completed from reference TRBV15 and TRBJ2-1, reads DAMVIQNPRYQVTQFGKPVTLSCSQTLNHNVMYWYQQKSSQAPKLLFHYYDKDFNNEADTPDNFQSRRPNTSFCFLDIRSPGLGDTAMYLCATSRDPLASTEQFFGPGTRLTVL.

V gene TRBV5-6 combines with J gene TRBJ2-2; 8 bases match TRBD2. Germline lookup yields CDR1 SGHDT and CDR2 YYEEEE. V lost 4 bases and J lost 5; bases outside the gene matches: 7. This CDR3 contains 15 residues. This CDR3 reads CASSSLAGPTGELFF. The CDR3 bases are TGTGCCAGCAGCAGTTTAGCGGGACCGACCGGGGAGCTGTTTTTT.

This chain links TRBV28 with TRBJ2-3; 9 nucleotides line up with TRBD2. CDR3 size: 14 residues. V trimming: 6 bases; J trimming: 2 bases; junction bases outside the gene matches: 3. From germline, CDR1 is MDHEN and CDR2 SYDVKM. CDR3 DNA: TGTGCCAGCAGCCGGACTAGCGTCACAGATACGCAGTATTTT. Its translation is CASSRTSVTDTQYF.

The chain employs TRBV28 and TRBJ2-7; D is unresolved. V lost 2 bases and J 6 bases, leaving 8 bases between the germline ends. The CDR3 extends over 12 amino acids. CDR1 is MDHEN and CDR2 is SYDVKM in the germline V gene. CDR3 DNA sequence: TGTGCCAGCAGTTTAGTTAGGACCGAGCAGTACTTC. Translated, it gives CASSLVRTEQYF.

The rearrangement uses TRBV7-2 and TRBJ2-3, with 8 bases identical to TRBD1. This CDR3 spans 14 amino acids. V was clipped by 1 base and J by 11 bases; unmatched bases: 8. CDR1 is SGHTA and CDR2 is FQGNSA in the germline V gene. CDR3 nucleotides: TGTGCCAGCAGCTTAGTTTTCAGGACAGGGCTGCAGTATTTT. Translated: CASSLVFRTGLQYF.